This TCR beta chain was captured in a study of cytomegalovirus exposure and HLA in healthy donors. Whole-study findings and limits: Generally TCR sequences proved uncommon, though certain public TCRs appeared in numerous donors. Three chains tied to CMV proved CMV antigen-specific in vitro.

This clone appeared once. Its antigen is not known. This table comes from immunoSEQ multiplex PCR, and its TCRdb copy is limited to in-frame clones, with some not included. Among around 260,000 clones listed, around 91% were seen once. The CDR3 extends over 12 amino acids. Trimming cost V 0 bases and J 15 bases, with 12 bases left between them. CDR1 is LGHNA, CDR2 YSLEER, per germline. The sequenced material came from PBMCs. The sequence was collected from a woman under 40 in good health and CMV-seronegative. V gene TRBV4-3 combines with J gene TRBJ2-1; D call uncertain. The CDR3 DNA follows: TGCGCCAGCAGCCAAGAAGGGCGACCCCGGTTCTTC. This gives the protein CASSQEGRPRFF.